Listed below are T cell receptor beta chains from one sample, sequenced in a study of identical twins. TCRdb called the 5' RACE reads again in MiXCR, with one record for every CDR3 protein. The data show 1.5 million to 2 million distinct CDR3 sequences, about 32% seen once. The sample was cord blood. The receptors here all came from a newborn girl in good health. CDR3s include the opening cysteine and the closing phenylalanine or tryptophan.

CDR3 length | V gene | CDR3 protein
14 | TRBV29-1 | CSVEFRTAFSEQFF
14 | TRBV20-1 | CSASAGNSYNEQFF
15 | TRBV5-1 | CASSSGGTGVYEQYF
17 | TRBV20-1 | CSARKETGAYYNSPLHF
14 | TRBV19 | CASSIRTGFYEQYF
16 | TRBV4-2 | CASSQVGGGGSYEQYF
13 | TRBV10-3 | CAILGLVGREQYF
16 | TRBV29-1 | CSVRRGGRGLDTEAFF
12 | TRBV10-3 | CAIDRLLDGYTF
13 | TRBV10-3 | CAISEPPSGSLHF
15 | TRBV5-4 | CASSLGSGDINEQFF
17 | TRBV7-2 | CASSLGWTSGPTDTQYF
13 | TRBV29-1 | CSHRDSPYNEQFF
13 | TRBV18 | CASSPSTAREQYF
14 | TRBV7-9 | CASSFPGQMGHYTF
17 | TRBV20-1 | CSASRGQGARLDTEAFF
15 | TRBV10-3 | CAISGWREGSYEQYF
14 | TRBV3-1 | CASSQALGAYGYTF
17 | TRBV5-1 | CASSLVTSVGSYNEQFF
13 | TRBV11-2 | CASRVLAKNIQYF
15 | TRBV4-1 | CASSQTGGGDNGYTF
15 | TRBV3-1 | CASSPGTQGTGELFF
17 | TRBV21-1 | CASSKVPSGGAEDTQYF
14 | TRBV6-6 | CASSYDRTRREQYF
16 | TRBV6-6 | CASRRDGLSYNSPLHF
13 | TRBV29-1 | CSVGLAGRDEQFF
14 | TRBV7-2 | CASSTSGSTGELFF
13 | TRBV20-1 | CSVVGLRPYEQYF
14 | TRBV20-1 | CSASPGSGSDTQYF
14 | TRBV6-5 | CASSYSSSGNTIYF
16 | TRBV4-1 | CASSPLYGPNTGELFF
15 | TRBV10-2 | CARSTKGDRAYGYTF
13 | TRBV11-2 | CASSKNRDSPLHF
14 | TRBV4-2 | CASSQDSPGLVPFF
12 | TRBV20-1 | CSAAGRGYEQYF
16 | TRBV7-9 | CASSPRGGYSYNEQFF
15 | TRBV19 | CASSATGGPRSEQYF
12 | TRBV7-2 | CASSGLRDTQYF
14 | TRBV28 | CASRQVPNTDTQYF
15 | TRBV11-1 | CASSPFRDMNTEAFF
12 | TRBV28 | CASSLMYYEQYF
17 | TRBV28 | CASSSQGGSIGSYEQYF
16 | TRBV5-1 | CASSLGILNGNQPQHF
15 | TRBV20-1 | CSARVTGTGNQPQHF
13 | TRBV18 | CASQTGAKNIQYF
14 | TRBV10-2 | CASTLGGVADTQYF
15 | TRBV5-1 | CASSFRLVGSYEQYF
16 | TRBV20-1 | CSARGITGWVNTEAFF
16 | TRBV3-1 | CACSQGAAGGQNEQFF
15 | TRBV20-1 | CSARDSGGSSYEQYF
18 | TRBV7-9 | CASSLGERREALPDTQYF
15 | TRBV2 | CASSGWRDSNQPQHF
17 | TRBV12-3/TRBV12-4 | CASSPGTSGRAYNEQYF
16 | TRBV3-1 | CASSQGLADYTGELFF